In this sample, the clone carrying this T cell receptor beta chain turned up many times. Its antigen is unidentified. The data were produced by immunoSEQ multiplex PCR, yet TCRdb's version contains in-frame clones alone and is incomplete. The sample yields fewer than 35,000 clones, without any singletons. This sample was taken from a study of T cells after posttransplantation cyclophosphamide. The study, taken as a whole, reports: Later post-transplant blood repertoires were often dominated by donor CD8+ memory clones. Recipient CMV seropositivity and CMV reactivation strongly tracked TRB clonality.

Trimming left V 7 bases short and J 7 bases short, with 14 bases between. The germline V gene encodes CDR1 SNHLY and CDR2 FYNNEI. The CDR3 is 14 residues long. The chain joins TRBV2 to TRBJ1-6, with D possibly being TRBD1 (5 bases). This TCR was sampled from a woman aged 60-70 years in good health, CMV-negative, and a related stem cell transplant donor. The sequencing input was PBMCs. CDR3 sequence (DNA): TGTGCCAGCACCTTCAGGGATACGAATTCACCCCTCCACTTT. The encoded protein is CASTFRDTNSPLHF.